These T cell receptor beta chains were read from a single sample in a study of memory CD4+ T cells and cytomegalovirus serostatus. Only in-frame clones appear in the TCRdb table, and some are missing; sequencing was by immunoSEQ multiplex PCR. The sample holds about 42,000 clones, roughly three quarters seen once. Input material: memory CD4+ T cells from blood. These receptors were taken from an adult in good health and CMV-seronegative. Both conserved end residues are part of each CDR3. The D gene is left open where the match is weak. Size values are once, few and many counts, or a class for expanded clones, and some rows have none.

CDR3 | DNA | D | V | size | J
CASSWARGEKLFF | TGCGCCAGCAGCTGGGCGCGGGGTGAAAAACTGTTTTTT | . | TRBV4-1 | . | TRBJ1-4
CASSPASGDGTQYF | TGTGCCAGCTCACCAGCTTCGGGGGATGGGACCCAGTACTTC | . | TRBV18 | . | TRBJ2-5
CASGWDMAQPQHF | TGCGCCAGCGGCTGGGACATGGCCCAGCCCCAGCATTTT | . | TRBV10-2 | . | TRBJ1-5
CASSPDRDEQYF | TGTGCCAGCTCACCCGACAGGGACGAGCAGTACTTC | TRBD1 | TRBV18 | . | TRBJ2-7
CASSFGGWETQYF | TGTGCCAGCAGCTTCGGGGGCTGGGAGACCCAGTACTTC | . | TRBV5-4 | . | TRBJ2-5
CASIVSVWFGYGYTF | TGTGCCAGCATCGTTAGTGTCTGGTTTGGCTATGGCTACACCTTC | . | TRBV2 | . | TRBJ1-2
CASSLGAGLSLHF | TGCGCCAGCAGCCTCGGGGCCGGGTTGAGCCTCCACTTT | . | TRBV4-1 | . | TRBJ1-6
CSAIIQGGASHGYTF | TGCAGCGCCATCATCCAAGGGGGCGCGTCACATGGCTACACCTTC | TRBD1 | TRBV29-1 | . | TRBJ1-2
CASSLTGGSETQYF | TGTGCCAGCAGTCTTACAGGGGGGTCAGAGACCCAGTACTTC | TRBD1 | TRBV13 | . | TRBJ2-5
CAGSGGGGLGTEAFF | TGCGCCGGCAGCGGCGGGGGGGGGCTAGGGACTGAAGCTTTCTTT | . | TRBV5-1 | . | TRBJ1-1
CASRVTGLGTEAFF | TGTGCCAGCAGGGTGACAGGGCTGGGCACTGAAGCTTTCTTT | TRBD1 | TRBV2 | . | TRBJ1-1
CASSLAGLNNQPQHF | TGTGCCAGCAGCTTGGCGGGACTGAACAATCAGCCCCAGCATTTT | . | TRBV5-6 | . | TRBJ1-5
CASSDDRKAFF | TGTGCCAGCAGCGATGACAGAAAAGCTTTCTTT | . | TRBV9 | . | TRBJ1-1
CASRLDRAVTSPLHF | TGTGCCAGTAGACTAGACAGGGCGGTTACTTCACCCCTCCACTTT | TRBD1 | TRBV19 | few | TRBJ1-6
CASSLVAGGTYNEQFF | TGCGCCAGCAGCTTGGTGGCGGGGGGCACCTACAATGAGCAGTTCTTC | TRBD2 | TRBV5-1 | . | TRBJ2-1
CASSLARRGTGYTF | TGCGCCAGCAGCTTGGCCAGAAGGGGCACTGGCTACACCTTC | . | TRBV5-1 | . | TRBJ1-2
CASRIGAAYNEQFF | TGTGCCAGTAGAATCGGGGCGGCTTACAATGAGCAGTTCTTC | . | TRBV19 | . | TRBJ2-1
CASSQGQGNGYGYTF | TGTGCCAGCAGCCAGGGACAGGGCAATGGCTATGGCTACACCTTC | TRBD1 | TRBV5-6 | . | TRBJ1-2
CASSEDVNTEAFF | TGTGCCAGCAGTGAAGATGTGAACACTGAAGCTTTCTTT | . | TRBV6-5 | few | TRBJ1-1
CASSLNGISGNTIYF | TGTGCCAGCAGCTTGAACGGAATCTCTGGAAACACCATATATTTT | . | TRBV11-2 | . | TRBJ1-3
CASSWSGANVLTF | TGTGCCAGCAGCTGGAGTGGGGCCAACGTCCTGACTTTC | . | TRBV7-2 | . | TRBJ2-6
CASSEALGTSYERYF | TGTGCCAGCAGTGAAGCCCTGGGGACGTCCTACGAGCGGTACTTC | . | TRBV6-1 | . | TRBJ2-7
CAIRQSRSSTQYF | TGTGCCATCCGCCAGAGCCGGAGTAGTACGCAGTATTTT | . | TRBV10-3 | . | TRBJ2-3
CASSLVYWTGGSGANVLTF | TGTGCCAGCAGCTTGGTCTATTGGACAGGCGGCTCTGGGGCCAACGTCCTGACTTTC | TRBD1 | TRBV5-4 | . | TRBJ2-6
CASSITTVSNQPQHF | TGTGCCAGTAGTATAACTACAGTTAGCAATCAGCCCCAGCATTTT | . | TRBV19 | once | TRBJ1-5
CASSLYGGRGTGELFF | TGTGCCAGCAGCTTATACGGGGGGCGCGGCACCGGGGAGCTGTTTTTT | . | TRBV11-3 | . | TRBJ2-2
CASSLRGSFMNTEAFF | TGTGCCAGCAGCTTACGAGGGTCGTTCATGAACACTGAAGCTTTCTTT | . | TRBV7-9 | . | TRBJ1-1
CASSPPMTETQYF | TGTGCCAGCTCACCACCGATGACGGAGACCCAGTACTTC | . | TRBV18 | . | TRBJ2-5
CAISGTAKTNEQFF | TGTGCCATTTCCGGGACAGCTAAAACAAATGAGCAGTTCTTC | TRBD1 | TRBV10-3 | . | TRBJ2-1
CASSSQTGGNTGELFF | TGCGCCAGCAGCTCCCAGACAGGGGGAAACACCGGGGAGCTGTTTTTT | TRBD1 | TRBV5-1 | . | TRBJ2-2
CASSWGVGQTEAFF | TGTGCCAGCAGTTGGGGGGTAGGGCAGACTGAAGCTTTCTTT | . | TRBV6-5 | . | TRBJ1-1
CASSPLRDTEAFF | TGTGCCAGCTCACCACTCCGTGACACTGAAGCTTTCTTT | . | TRBV18 | few | TRBJ1-1
CAGGFRGGTDTQYF | TGTGCCGGGGGATTCAGGGGGGGCACAGATACGCAGTATTTT | . | TRBV2 | . | TRBJ2-3
CASSPRTGKFADTQYF | TGTGCCAGCAGCCCTAGGACAGGGAAGTTCGCAGATACGCAGTATTTT | TRBD1 | TRBV6-6 | . | TRBJ2-3
CASSTGQGVTDTQYF | TGTGCCAGCAGCACCGGACAGGGGGTAACAGATACGCAGTATTTT | TRBD1 | TRBV7-8 | . | TRBJ2-3
CASSLDRATEAFF | TGTGCCAGCAGCTTGGACAGGGCCACTGAAGCTTTCTTT | TRBD1 | TRBV7-9 | . | TRBJ1-1
CASSLPQAMNTEAFF | TGTGCCAGCAGCTTACCTCAGGCCATGAACACTGAAGCTTTCTTT | . | TRBV13 | . | TRBJ1-1
CASYRENTEAFF | TGTGCCAGCTACAGGGAGAACACTGAAGCTTTCTTT | . | TRBV28 | . | TRBJ1-1